The TCR beta chain under discussion was sequenced for a study of blood T cell repertoires in COVID-19. Study details: Acute-phase and convalescent COVID-19 samples originated in the United States, Italy and Spain.

Per the original methods: Amplification with reference gene primers provided the estimates of nucleated cell counts. The assay was immunoSEQ multiplex PCR, and TCRdb's table has in-frame clones only and misses some. V, J and clone size reflect that table, while D and trimming were determined from the DNA. The table lists 250,000 to 350,000 clones, roughly 90% of them singletons. This TCR came from a young man who had recovered from COVID-19. The sample consisted of peripheral blood.

The CDR3 protein is CSAYSTGNFYTEAFF. The CDR3, as DNA: TGCAGCGCCTACTCGACAGGGAATTTTTACACTGAAGCTTTCTTT. The gene calls are TRBV29-1 and TRBJ1-1; 7 bases align to TRBD1. V lost 7 bases to trimming and J lost 3 bases; unmatched junction nucleotides: 14. The germline V gene encodes CDR1 SQVTM and CDR2 ANQGSEA. The CDR3 extends over 15 amino acids.